A selection of T cell receptor beta chains follows, all from one sample in a study of T cell repertoires in cytomegalovirus infection. Using its own MiXCR run on the reads, TCRdb lists one record per CDR3 protein. The table has approximately 500,000 distinct CDR3 sequences, around 30% seen once; the top ten hold under 20%. For these TCRs, the target antigens are not known. Specimen: cultured PBMCs, collected from culture after CMV antigen stimulation. All receptors derive from a human donor in good health (CMV status not recorded). Some clones in this sample may be carry-over from other donors' samples. CDR3s include the opening cysteine and the closing phenylalanine or tryptophan. The D gene is left open where the match is weak. Clone size is shown for a subset of rows, as once, few, many or a class of expanded clone.

abundance | d_gene | j_gene | v_gene | CDR3nt | CDR3aa
once | - | TRBJ2-1 | TRBV3-1 | TGTGCCAGCAGCCCAAGACCGCGCATGTGGCGGAACAACAATGAGCAGTTCTTC | CASSPRPRMWRNNNEQFF
- | TRBD2 | TRBJ2-1 | TRBV6-2/TRBV6-3 | TGTGCCAGCAGAACCCGGGACAGGCTGCGGACCGGGACTAGCGTCTACAATGAGCAGTTCTTC | CASRTRDRLRTGTSVYNEQFF
- | TRBD2 | TRBJ2-7 | TRBV20-1 | TGCAGTGCTATAGCGGGAGGGCGTGGCGAGCAGTACTTC | CSAIAGGRGEQYF
- | TRBD1 | TRBJ2-2 | TRBV13 | TGTGCCAGCAGCCCCGGACAGGGGGCATCGGGGGAGCTGTTTTTT | CASSPGQGASGELFF
many | - | TRBJ2-1 | TRBV29-1 | TGCAGCGTTGAAAAGGGTTTACTTATCGATGAGCAGTTCTTC | CSVEKGLLIDEQFF
- | - | TRBJ2-5 | TRBV7-6 | TGTGCCAGCAGCTCCCCTTGGGGGCGGGAGAGAGAGACCCAGTACTTC | CASSSPWGRERETQYF
- | TRBD2 | TRBJ2-4 | TRBV20-1 | TGCAGTGCTAGGGATCTAGCGGGATCAGCCAAAAACATTCAGTACTTC | CSARDLAGSAKNIQYF
- | TRBD2 | TRBJ2-1 | TRBV7-9 | TGTGCCAGCATAGCGGGCCTAAACAATGAGCAGTTCTTC | CASIAGLNNEQFF
- | - | TRBJ2-2 | TRBV12-3/TRBV12-4 | TGTGCCAGCAGTTCAGAAAACACCGGGGAGCTGTTTTTT | CASSSENTGELFF
few | - | TRBJ2-3 | TRBV4-1 | TGCGCCAGCAGCCAAGGTCGTCTGGGGTCTAGCACAGATACGCAGTATTTT | CASSQGRLGSSTDTQYF
few | - | TRBJ1-2 | TRBV12-3/TRBV12-4 | TGTGCCAGCAGTTTACGGGGGTTCTATGGCTACACCTTC | CASSLRGFYGYTF
- | - | TRBJ2-1 | TRBV7-3 | TGTGCCAGCAGCTCCGGAGATAACCCTGAGCAGTTCTTC | CASSSGDNPEQFF
many | - | TRBJ2-7 | TRBV7-2 | TGTGCCAGCAGCTTATCGCCAGGGGCAAAATACGAGCAGTACTTC | CASSLSPGAKYEQYF
- | - | TRBJ2-6 | TRBV6-1 | TGTGCCAGCAGTTTGCAGGGTCGCAACGTCCTGACTTTC | CASSLQGRNVLTF
- | TRBD2 | TRBJ2-1 | TRBV28 | TGTGCCAGCAGTCCCCGCCCCGGGAGGCAGAACCAAGATGAGCAGTTCTTC | CASSPRPGRQNQDEQFF
- | - | TRBJ1-2 | TRBV28 | TGTGCCAGCAGTTTCGTCAGGGGCTATGGCTACACCTTC | CASSFVRGYGYTF
- | - | TRBJ2-6 | TRBV7-9 | TGTGCCAGCAGTGGGAGGACTCGAAGTACTCCTGGGGCCAACGTCCTGACTTTC | CASSGRTRSTPGANVLTF
few | - | TRBJ1-2 | TRBV6-2/TRBV6-3 | TGTGCCAGCAGTTACGCAGGCTATGGCTACACCTTC | CASSYAGYGYTF
few | TRBD1 | TRBJ2-7 | TRBV7-2 | TGTGCCGGCCAAGTGACAGGGGTGAGCTCCTACGAGCAGTACTTC | CAGQVTGVSSYEQYF
few | - | TRBJ2-1 | TRBV12-3/TRBV12-4 | TGTGCCAGCAGTTTAATGGAGGGCGTAATTGAGCAGTTCTTC | CASSLMEGVIEQFF
- | TRBD2 | TRBJ2-1 | TRBV19 | TGTGCCAGTAGTATTACGCGGGAGGAGTACAATGAGCAGTTCTTC | CASSITREEYNEQFF
- | TRBD2 | TRBJ2-1 | TRBV5-1 | TGCGCCAGCAGCTTGGGTCCTCCGGGACTAGTGGCCGGGTACAATGAGCAGTTCTTC | CASSLGPPGLVAGYNEQFF
few | - | TRBJ1-1 | TRBV6-6 | TGTGCCAGCAGTTTATCGCGGGGGGGGACTGAAGCTTTCTTT | CASSLSRGGTEAFF
- | - | TRBJ2-7 | TRBV7-2 | TGTGCCAGCAGGTGGGGTACGGCCTACGGGCAGTACTTC | CASRWGTAYGQYF
- | - | TRBJ2-5 | TRBV11-3 | TGTGCCAGCAGCTTAGAGGGCAGGGCACGCCAAGAGACCCAGTACTTC | CASSLEGRARQETQYF
- | - | TRBJ1-1 | TRBV6-2/TRBV6-3 | TGTGCCAGCACCGCCAGGGCAGATACTGAAGCTTTCTTT | CASTARADTEAFF
- | TRBD1 | TRBJ1-5 | TRBV7-6 | TGTGCCAGCAGCCAGGGACAGATCAATCAGCCCCAGCATTTT | CASSQGQINQPQHF
- | - | TRBJ2-1 | TRBV20-1 | TGCAGTGCTAGAGGGAGGGATCTTATGAGCTCCTACAATGAGCAGTTCTTC | CSARGRDLMSSYNEQFF
once | - | TRBJ2-7 | TRBV19 | TGTGCTAGAATCTCGTCAAGCTACGAGCAGTACTTC | CARISSSYEQYF
many | - | TRBJ2-3 | TRBV7-9 | TGTGCCAGCAGCTCCTCCCTGGGTACGCAGTATTTT | CASSSSLGTQYF
once | - | TRBJ1-4 | TRBV18 | TGTGCCAGCTCACCCCTGGCGCAGGCTAATGAAAAACTGTTTTTT | CASSPLAQANEKLFF
many | TRBD1 | TRBJ1-1 | TRBV7-2 | TGTGCCAGCACGGGACAGCTTAACACTGAAGCTTTCTTT | CASTGQLNTEAFF
- | - | TRBJ2-5 | TRBV7-2 | TGTGCCAGCACCCTACAAGAGACCCAGTACTTC | CASTLQETQYF
- | TRBD2 | TRBJ2-3 | TRBV20-1 | TGCAGTGCGGGGGGGTCGGGGCTATCCACAGATACGCAGTATTTT | CSAGGSGLSTDTQYF
- | TRBD1 | TRBJ1-2 | TRBV7-6 | TGTGCCAGCAGCCCGGGACAGGTGGATGGCTACACCTTC | CASSPGQVDGYTF
- | TRBD1 | TRBJ2-7 | TRBV6-5 | TGTGCCAGCAGTTACAACGCAGGGGGCCGCTTCCGCGCGGAGAGTTACGAGCAGTACTTC | CASSYNAGGRFRAESYEQYF
- | - | TRBJ2-1 | TRBV3-1 | TGTGCCAGCAGCCCTGACGGGACTGGGAATGAGCAGTTCTTC | CASSPDGTGNEQFF
few | TRBD1 | TRBJ2-7 | TRBV6-2/TRBV6-3 | TGTGCCAGCAGAGCCGGGACAGCCACCTACGAGCAGTACTTC | CASRAGTATYEQYF